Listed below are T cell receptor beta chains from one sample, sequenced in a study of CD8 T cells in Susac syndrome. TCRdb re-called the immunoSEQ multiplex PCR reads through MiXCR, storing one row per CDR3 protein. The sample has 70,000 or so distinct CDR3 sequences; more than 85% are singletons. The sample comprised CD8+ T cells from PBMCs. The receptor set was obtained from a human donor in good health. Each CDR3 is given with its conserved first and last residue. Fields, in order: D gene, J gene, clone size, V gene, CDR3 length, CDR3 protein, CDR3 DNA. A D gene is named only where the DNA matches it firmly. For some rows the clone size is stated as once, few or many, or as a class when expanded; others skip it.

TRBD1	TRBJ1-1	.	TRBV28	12	CAASRGPTEAFF	TGTGCCGCTAGCAGGGGGCCGACTGAAGCTTTCTTT
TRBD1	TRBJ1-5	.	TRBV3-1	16	CASSQETGDSNQPQHF	TGTGCCAGCAGCCAAGAGACAGGGGATAGCAATCAGCCCCAGCATTTT
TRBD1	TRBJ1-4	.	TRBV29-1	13	CSVPGGALEKLFF	TGCAGCGTCCCAGGGGGTGCCCTTGAAAAACTGTTTTTT
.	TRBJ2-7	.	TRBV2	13	CASRDRAGYEQYF	TGTGCCAGCAGGGATAGGGCAGGCTACGAGCAGTACTTC
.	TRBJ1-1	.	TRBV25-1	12	CASSDSYTEAFF	TGTGCCAGCTCTGACAGCTACACTGAAGCTTTCTTT
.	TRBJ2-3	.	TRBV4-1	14	CASSQENLEDTQYF	TGCGCCAGCAGCCAAGAGAACCTAGAAGATACGCAGTATTTT
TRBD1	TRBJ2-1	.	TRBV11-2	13	CASSLGQGDEQFF	TGTGCCAGCAGCTTGGGACAGGGGGATGAGCAGTTCTTC
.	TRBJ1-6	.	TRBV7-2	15	CASRARDSYNSPLHF	TGTGCCAGCAGGGCCAGGGATTCCTATAATTCACCCCTCCACTTT
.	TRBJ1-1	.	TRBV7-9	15	CASSSPDGMNTEAFF	TGTGCCAGCAGCTCCCCGGACGGGATGAACACTGAAGCTTTCTTT
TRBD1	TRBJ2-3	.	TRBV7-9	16	CASSLPGQGTKDTQYF	TGTGCCAGCAGCTTACCGGGACAGGGTACGAAAGATACGCAGTATTTT
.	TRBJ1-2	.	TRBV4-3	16	CASSQDSTGRGYGYTF	TGCGCCAGCAGCCAAGATAGCACAGGGAGAGGCTATGGCTACACCTTC
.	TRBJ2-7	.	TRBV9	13	CASSVGHGFEQYF	TGTGCCAGCAGCGTAGGCCACGGGTTCGAGCAGTACTTC
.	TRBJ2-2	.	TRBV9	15	CASSVGGANTGELFF	TGTGCCAGCAGCGTAGGAGGCGCGAACACCGGGGAGCTGTTTTTT
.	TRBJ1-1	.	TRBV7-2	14	CASSLGALNTEVFF	TGTGCCAGCAGCCTCGGGGCCTTGAACACTGAAGTTTTCTTT
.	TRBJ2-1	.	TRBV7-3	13	CASSWGGTREQFF	TGTGCCAGCAGCTGGGGCGGCACTCGTGAGCAGTTCTTC
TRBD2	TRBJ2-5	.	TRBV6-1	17	CASKAGLAGGPKETQYF	TGTGCCAGCAAAGCGGGACTAGCGGGGGGTCCTAAAGAGACCCAGTACTTC
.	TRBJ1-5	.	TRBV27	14	CASSSRDNRQPQHF	TGTGCCAGCAGTTCAAGGGACAATAGACAGCCCCAGCATTTT
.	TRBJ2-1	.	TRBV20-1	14	CSARAAEDYNEQFF	TGCAGTGCTAGGGCAGCGGAGGACTACAATGAGCAGTTCTTC
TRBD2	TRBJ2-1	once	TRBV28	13	CASSPSLGGEQFF	TGTGCCAGCAGTCCCTCTCTGGGGGGGGAGCAGTTCTTC
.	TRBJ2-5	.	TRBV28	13	CASSLRGGETQYF	TGTGCCAGCAGTTTGAGGGGGGGAGAGACCCAGTACTTC
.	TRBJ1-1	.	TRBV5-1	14	CASSLSGVGTEAFF	TGCGCCAGCAGCTTGTCAGGGGTAGGGACTGAAGCTTTCTTT
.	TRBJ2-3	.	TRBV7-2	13	CASSTDNTDTQYF	TGTGCCAGCAGTACGGACAACACAGATACGCAGTATTTT
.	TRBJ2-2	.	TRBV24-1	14	CATSDLEVSGELFF	TGTGCCACCAGTGATTTAGAGGTGTCCGGGGAGCTGTTTTTT
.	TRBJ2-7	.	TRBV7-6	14	CASSRTESSYEQYF	TGTGCCAGCAGCAGGACAGAGAGCTCCTACGAGCAGTACTTC
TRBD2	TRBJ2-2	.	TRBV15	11	CATGWGGELFF	TGTGCCACCGGGTGGGGGGGAGAGCTGTTTTTT
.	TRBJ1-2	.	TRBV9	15	CASSVGPTSYYGYTF	TGTGCCAGCAGCGTAGGGCCAACGTCTTACTATGGCTACACCTTC
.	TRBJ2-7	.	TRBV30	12	CAWSQVGYEQYF	TGTGCCTGGAGTCAAGTCGGGTACGAGCAGTACTTC
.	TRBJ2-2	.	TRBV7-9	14	CASSRRDGPGELFF	TGTGCCAGCAGCCGCCGGGACGGGCCCGGGGAGCTGTTTTTT
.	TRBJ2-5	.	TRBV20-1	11	CSEGDEETQYF	TGCAGTGAAGGGGATGAAGAGACCCAGTACTTC
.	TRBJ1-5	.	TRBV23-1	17	CASSPGQWSLGNQPQHF	TGCGCCAGCTCCCCCGGACAGTGGTCTCTTGGCAATCAGCCCCAGCATTTT
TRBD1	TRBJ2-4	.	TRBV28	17	CASSLQGEWIAKNIQYF	TGTGCCAGCAGTTTACAGGGGGAGTGGATAGCCAAAAACATTCAGTACTTC
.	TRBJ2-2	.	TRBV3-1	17	CASSQEFPSEYTGELFF	TGTGCCAGCAGCCAAGAATTCCCTAGCGAGTACACCGGGGAGCTGTTTTTT
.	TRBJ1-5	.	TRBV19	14	CASSIGDSNQPQHF	TGTGCCAGTAGTATCGGGGATAGCAATCAGCCCCAGCATTTT
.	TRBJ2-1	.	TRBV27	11	CASSSGTEQFF	TGTGCCAGCAGTTCCGGGACAGAGCAGTTCTTC
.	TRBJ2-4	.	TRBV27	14	CASSATAPPNIQYF	TGTGCCAGCAGTGCCACGGCCCCGCCAAACATTCAGTACTTC
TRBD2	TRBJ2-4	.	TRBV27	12	CASSSGEGIQYF	TGTGCCAGCAGTTCCGGGGAGGGCATTCAGTACTTC
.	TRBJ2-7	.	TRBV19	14	CASSISGEGYEQYF	TGTGCCAGTAGTATTTCGGGGGAAGGCTACGAGCAGTACTTC
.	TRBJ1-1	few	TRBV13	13	CASSHGTNTEAFF	TGTGCCAGCAGCCACGGGACGAACACTGAAGCTTTCTTT
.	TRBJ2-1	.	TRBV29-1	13	CSAVLGLGNEQFF	TGCAGCGCCGTTCTAGGGCTCGGCAATGAGCAGTTCTTC
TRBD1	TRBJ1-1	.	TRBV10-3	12	CATRQGGTEAFF	TGTGCCACCCGACAGGGAGGTACTGAAGCTTTCTTT
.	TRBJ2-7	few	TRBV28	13	CATLSQFSYEQYF	TGTGCCACTCTCAGTCAGTTCTCCTACGAGCAGTACTTC
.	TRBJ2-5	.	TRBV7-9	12	CASSQQESSQYF	TGTGCCAGCAGCCAACAGGAATCGAGCCAGTACTTC
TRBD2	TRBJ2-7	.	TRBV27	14	CASTPGGWTYEQYF	TGTGCCAGCACCCCGGGAGGGTGGACCTACGAGCAGTACTTC
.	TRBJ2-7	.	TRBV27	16	CASSLSLRTGTYEQYF	TGTGCCAGCAGTTTATCGCTCCGGACTGGGACCTACGAGCAGTACTTC
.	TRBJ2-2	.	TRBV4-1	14	CASSHGTNTGELFF	TGCGCCAGCAGCCACGGGACTAACACCGGGGAGCTGTTTTTT
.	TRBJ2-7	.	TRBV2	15	CASSGGHGQSYEQYF	TGTGCCAGCAGTGGGGGACACGGACAATCCTACGAGCAGTACTTC
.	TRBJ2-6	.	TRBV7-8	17	CASIPSEVTTGANVLTF	TGTGCCAGCATCCCGTCGGAGGTAACAACTGGGGCCAACGTCCTGACTTTC
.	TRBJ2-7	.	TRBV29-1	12	CSAMDTGYEQYF	TGCAGCGCTATGGACACAGGTTACGAGCAGTACTTC
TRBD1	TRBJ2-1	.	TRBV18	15	CASSPGQVYYNEQFF	TGTGCCAGCTCACCAGGACAGGTGTACTACAATGAGCAGTTCTTC
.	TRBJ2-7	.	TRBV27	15	CASSLGGGRFYEQYF	TGTGCCAGCAGTTTAGGGGGGGGCCGATTCTACGAGCAGTACTTC
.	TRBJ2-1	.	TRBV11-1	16	CASSLARDFTYNEQFF	TGTGCCAGCAGCTTAGCCCGGGACTTTACCTACAATGAGCAGTTCTTC
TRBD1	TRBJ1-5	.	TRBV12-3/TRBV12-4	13	CASSLQGNQPQHF	TGTGCCAGCAGTCTACAGGGGAATCAGCCCCAGCATTTT
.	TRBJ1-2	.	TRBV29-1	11	CSVEMGSGYTF	TGCAGCGTTGAGATGGGCTCTGGCTACACCTTC
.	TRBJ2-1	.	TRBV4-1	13	CASSQYTGYEQFF	TGCGCCAGCAGCCAGTATACAGGGTACGAGCAGTTCTTC